Sequencing of this T cell receptor beta chain was carried out in a study of shared clonotypes between healthy human individuals. Study-level background: Donor composition was a couple of women and three men, aged 18 to 49.

The data were produced by immunoSEQ multiplex PCR, yet TCRdb's version contains in-frame clones alone and is incomplete. The table shows approximately 1.9 million clones, with 93% occurring only once. The naive CD8 fraction comprised CD45RO-negative cells positively selected for CCR7 and excluded terminally differentiated effector memory CD45RA+ cells. Study donors comprised healthy, HIV-negative adults devoid of recent acute infection or vaccination. This clone was counted a few times. As yet, its antigen is unknown. Study-wide results and limits: Represented diversity (both genetic and exposure-history) was limited by the small number of donors. Between several donors, naive CD4 clonotypes were shared at a level of about 5.3%.

Sequenced sample: naive CD8+ T cells from PBMCs. This TCR was recovered from a man younger than 30 in good health. Some clones in this sample may be carry-over from other donors' samples.

The CDR3: CASSREYRGYTF. Written as DNA, the CDR3 is TGTGCCAGCAGTCGCGAATATCGTGGCTACACCTTC. The chain has TRBV28 and TRBJ1-2; D is unresolved. Looked up from germline, CDR1 is MDHEN and CDR2 is SYDVKM. The V end lost 5 bases, the J end lost 7 bases, and 11 bases lay between the germline ends. This CDR3 comprises 12 residues.